A single sample gave rise to the 23 T cell receptor beta chains below, sequenced in a study of T cell clonality in common variable immunodeficiency. Assay: immunoSEQ multiplex PCR; the TCRdb copy retains only in-frame clones and omits some. Reported are approximately 34,000 clones, none seen only once; the ten largest carry 3%. Sequences were obtained from peripheral blood mononuclear cells. These receptors were collected from a person between 18 and 70 years old in good health.

This clone occurred many times. The read finishes 3 residues shy of the CDR3 end, and the germline J gene is used to complete it. The chain uses TRBV5-4 and TRBJ2-7, with 12 nucleotides matching TRBD1. V lost 2 bases and J lost 5; bases outside the gene matches: 2. CDR1 and CDR2 from the germline V gene are SGHNT and YYREEE (reference sequence). This CDR3 comprises 14 residues. The DNA read from the CDR3 is TGTGCCAGCAGCTTCGGGACAGGGGGCAACGAG. Protein: CASSFGTGGNE. The complete CDR3 sequence is CASSFGTGGNEQYF.

This clone showed up many times. With the read ending 3 residues before the CDR3 end, the germline J gene is used to fill in that end. The genes are TRBV19 and TRBJ1-6; the D is unclear. This CDR3 is 14 amino acids long. Trimming pared 0 bases from V and 5 bases from J, leaving 5 bases between. Germline V gene data show CDR1 as LNHDA and CDR2 as SQIVND (reference sequence). The CDR3: CASSIENNNSPLHF. The CDR3 DNA, read in part, is TGTGCCAGTAGTATAGAGAACAATAATTCACCC.

There are many counts of this clone. Coverage ceases 3 residues before the CDR3 finishes, and the germline J gene fills in the end. V usage is TRBV4-1 and J usage is TRBJ2-1; a weak D match, TRBD2 (6 bases). The length of the CDR3 is 17 residues. Germline CDR1 MGHRA, CDR2 YSYEKL. V lost 0 bases and J lost 7, with 19 bases in between. CDR3 in amino acids: CASSQDRLGLTSNEQFF. CDR3 DNA (partial): TGCGCCAGCAGCCAAGATCGATTGGGACTTACATCTAATGAG.

This clone was detected many times. Sequencing ends 3 residues short of the CDR3 end; the germline J gene provides the rest. This chain links TRBV20-1 with TRBJ2-1, with TRBD2 matching over 11 bases. CDR3 length: 14 amino acids. Unmatched junction bases numbered 1, after V lost 4 bases and J lost 2 bases. The germline gives CDR1 DFQATT, CDR2 SNEGSKA (reference sequence). This CDR3 reads CSAILAGAYNEQFF. CDR3 bases read: TGCAGTGCTATACTAGCGGGAGCCTACAATGAG.

A few counts support this clone. The sequenced fragment ends 3 residues before the CDR3 boundary, so the rest is inferred from the germline J gene. The chain carries TRBV7-2 and TRBJ1-3; maybe TRBD1 (5 bases). The germline V gene has CDR1 SGHTA and CDR2 FQGNSA. V dropped 5 bases and J dropped 2 bases, with 13 bases sitting between them. CDR3 length equals 15 residues. The CDR3 spells CASSHMTEAGNTIYF. CDR3 DNA, as far as it was read: TGTGCCAGCAGCCACATGACAGAAGCTGGAAACACC.

In its sample, this clone was seen many times. The CDR3 end is not reached by the read, which stops 3 residues before it; the germline J gene fills it in. The genes are TRBV20-1 and TRBJ1-3; D remains ambiguous. This CDR3 contains 13 residues. V lost 3 bases and J 3 bases, leaving 9 bases between the germline ends. Germline CDR1 is DFQATT and CDR2 is SNEGSKA (reference sequence). CDR3 DNA (partial): TGCAGTGCTAGTCTACCAGGTGGAAACACC. Its translation: CSASLPGGNT. The CDR3 in full is CSASLPGGNTIYF.

This clone has at least ten counts. The CDR3 end falls 3 residues outside the read, so it is completed with the germline J gene. The chain joins TRBV5-1 to TRBJ2-1, with a weak D call TRBD2 (6 bases). CDR3 length: 15 amino acids. V lost 0 bases and J 7 bases, leaving 14 bases between the germline ends. Germline CDR1 reads SGHRS; CDR2 reads YFSETQ. CDR3 DNA, as far as it was read: TGCGCCAGCAGCTTGGCCGGGACTCGAGTTAATGAG. Protein product: CASSLAGTRVNE. The CDR3, in full, reads CASSLAGTRVNEQFF.

This clone occurred a few times. The CDR3 end lies 3 residues beyond the end of the read and is filled in from the germline J gene. The V call is TRBV19, the J call TRBJ1-6; D not resolved. There are 14 residues in the CDR3. From germline, CDR1 is LNHDA and CDR2 SQIVND (reference sequence). Trimming cost V 6 bases and J 0 bases, with 6 bases left between them. The DNA read from the CDR3 is TGTGCCAGTAGCTTCGGCTCCTATAATTCACCC. Translating it yields CASSFGSYNSP. The whole CDR3 region reads CASSFGSYNSPLHF.

This clone was observed at least ten times. The DNA ends 3 residues before the CDR3 does, and the rest of the CDR3 is filled in from the germline J gene. The gene calls are TRBV10-1 and TRBJ1-6; D not certain. Trimming took 2 bases from V and 7 from J, leaving 9 bases between them. CDR1 WNHNN and CDR2 SYGVQD come from the germline V gene (reference sequence). CDR3 length: 14 residues. The CDR3 here is CASSEGRRNSPLHF. Partial CDR3 DNA: TGCGCCAGCAGTGAGGGCAGGAGGAATTCACCC.

This clone was seen many times. Coverage ceases 3 residues before the CDR3 finishes, and the germline J gene fills in the end. V and J are TRBV12-3 or TRBV12-4 and TRBJ2-5; TRBD1 aligns across 7 bases. Trimming removed 6 bases from V and 5 bases from J; junction bases left unmatched: 6. This CDR3 contains 13 residues. The covered CDR3 bases are TGTGCCAGCAGCAACAGGGGCAGGGAGACC. This gives the protein CASSNRGRET. Given in full, the CDR3 is CASSNRGRETQYF.

Many counts were recorded for this clone. The read falls 3 residues short of the CDR3 end, and the missing part is taken from the germline J gene. V usage is TRBV23-1 and J usage is TRBJ2-1, with a tentative D call TRBD1 (6 bases). TRBV23-1 is an ORF for which the function is uncertain. This CDR3 has 17 residues. V gave up 0 bases and J gave up 7 bases, with 19 bases separating them. The sequenced CDR3 bases are TGCGCCAGCAGTCAATCGCGTAGTAAGGGGGTTGAGAATGAG. It translates to CASSQSRSKGVENE. The whole CDR3 sequence is CASSQSRSKGVENEQFF.

This clone was recorded at least ten times. The read falls 3 residues short of the CDR3 end, and the missing part is taken from the germline J gene. This chain connects TRBV19 to TRBJ1-2, with D tentatively TRBD1 (6 bases). The germline CDR1 and CDR2 sequences are LNHDA and SQIVND (reference sequence). V lost 6 bases and J 4 bases, leaving 12 bases between the germline ends. The CDR3 runs to 13 residues. Incomplete CDR3 DNA: TGTGCCAGTAGAAACAGGGAAGGCTATGGC. Amino acid sequence: CASRNREGYG. The full CDR3 sequence reads CASRNREGYGYTF.

This clone was seen at least ten times. The sequenced fragment ends 3 residues before the CDR3 boundary, so the rest is inferred from the germline J gene. The chain carries TRBV5-1 and TRBJ1-1; perhaps TRBD1 as D (5 bases). In germline, CDR1 is SGHRS, CDR2 YFSETQ. The CDR3 sequence is 18 residues long. The V and J ends lost 2 bases and 3 bases respectively, with 23 bases between them. The chain's CDR3 is CASSLDFSWGRGDTEAFF. The sequenced part of the CDR3 DNA is TGCGCCAGCAGCTTAGATTTTTCGTGGGGCCGGGGGGACACTGAA.

In its sample, this clone was seen many times. With the read ending 3 residues before the CDR3 end, the germline J gene is used to fill in that end. The rearrangement joins TRBV7-9 to TRBJ1-2; D not resolved. There are 15 residues in the CDR3. Trimming pared 1 base from V and 4 bases from J, leaving 13 bases between. Germline loops: CDR1 SEHNR, CDR2 FQNEAQ (reference sequence). The CDR3 loop reads CASSLEVSGLYGYTF. The part of the CDR3 DNA that was read is TGTGCCAGCAGCTTAGAAGTCTCAGGCCTCTATGGC.

This clone was seen ten or more times. The CDR3 extends 3 residues past the end of the read, so its final part is completed from the germline J gene. This rearrangement joins TRBV11-3 to TRBJ2-2; 8 bases map to TRBD1. Per the germline V gene, CDR1 is SGHNT and CDR2 is YENEEA. The CDR3 contains 15 residues. The V and J ends lost 5 bases and 0 bases, in that order; junction bases with no gene match: 2. The CDR3 protein is CASSTTGANTGELFF. The CDR3 DNA, read in part, is TGTGCCAGCAGCACGACAGGGGCGAACACCGGGGAG.

This clone has more than one count but fewer than ten. The CDR3 end is not reached by the read, which stops 3 residues before it; the germline J gene fills it in. The rearrangement joins TRBV18 to TRBJ2-4; 8 bases map to TRBD1. CDR1 is KGHSH and CDR2 is LQKENI in the germline V gene. The CDR3 consists of 14 residues. Incomplete CDR3 DNA: TGTGCCAGCTCAGGGACAGGACCTAACTATGGT. It codes for CASSGTGPNYG. The full CDR3 reads CASSGTGPNYGQYF.

This clone was found many times. The missing CDR3 end, 3 residues past where the read stops, is filled in from the germline J gene. The chain employs TRBV19 and TRBJ1-5; tentative D call: TRBD1 (6 bases). This CDR3 has 14 residues. Germline CDR1 is LNHDA and CDR2 is SQIVND (reference sequence). V dropped 6 bases and J dropped 5 bases, with 14 bases sitting between them. CDR3 bases read: TGTGCCAGTAGCTCCTCAGGGGAACATCAGCCC. It specifies CASSSSGEHQP. The full-length CDR3 reads as CASSSSGEHQPQHF. Filled out from reference TRBV19 and TRBJ1-5, the complete variable domain reads DGGITQSPKYLFRKEGQNVTLSCEQNLNHDAMYWYRQDPGQGLRLIYYSQIVNDFQKGDIAEGYSVSREKKESFPLTVTSAQKNPTAFYLCASSSSGEHQPQHFGDGTRLSIL.

This clone was detected ten times or more. Relative to the germline gene, one junction end is altered; a read error may explain this. Sequencing ends 3 residues short of the CDR3 end; the germline J gene provides the rest. The same CDR3 arises from other DNA sequences in this sample as well. The V gene is TRBV20-1, the J gene TRBJ1-3, with D unclear. The CDR3 has 11 residues. CDR1 is DFQATT, CDR2 SNEGSKA, per germline (reference sequence). CDR3 DNA (partial): TGCAGCGCTAGGGATGGACTAACT. Encoded protein: CSARDGLT. The entire CDR3 reads CSARDGLTIYF.

This clone showed up many times. The sequenced fragment ends 3 residues before the CDR3 boundary, so the rest is inferred from the germline J gene. The rearrangement links TRBV28 to TRBJ1-2; the D is unclear. This CDR3 has 12 amino acids. Trimming removed 8 bases from V and 0 bases from J, with 7 bases in between. Germline CDR1 and CDR2: MDHEN and SYDVKM. The DNA read from the CDR3 is TGTGCCAGCCTGCGTTCTAACTATGGC. Translating it yields CASLRSNYG. The CDR3 in full is CASLRSNYGYTF.

This clone occurred many times. The CDR3 end lies 3 residues beyond the end of the read and is filled in from the germline J gene. The chain has TRBV5-8 and TRBJ2-1; TRBD1 agrees at 9 bases. The CDR3 length is 15 residues. V lost 3 bases to trimming and J lost 2 bases; unmatched junction nucleotides: 3. Germline V gene data show CDR1 as SGHTS and CDR2 as YDEGEE. CDR3 DNA, as far as it was read: TGTGCCAGCAGCTCGGACAGGGGTACCTACAATGAG. This codes for CASSSDRGTYNE. The CDR3 as a whole reads CASSSDRGTYNEQFF.

At least ten counts were recorded for this clone. The CDR3 end is not reached by the read, which stops 3 residues before it; the germline J gene fills it in. The chain joins TRBV7-9 to TRBJ2-5, with a possible D match to TRBD1 (5 bases). The V end lost 0 bases, the J end lost 5 bases, and 10 bases lay between the germline ends. The CDR3 sequence is 14 residues long. CDR1 SEHNR and CDR2 FQNEAQ come from the germline V gene (reference sequence). The sequenced part of the CDR3 DNA is TGTGCCAGCAGCTTAGCCAGGGCACGGGAGACC. Translating gives CASSLARARET. The entire CDR3 protein is CASSLARARETQYF.

In its sample, this clone was seen many times. The CDR3 end is not reached by the read, which stops 3 residues before it; the germline J gene fills it in. V is TRBV20-1 and J is TRBJ1-5; 8 positions match TRBD1. The CDR3 loop spans 15 amino acids. The junction had 7 bases not matched to a gene; V was cut back by 6 bases and J by 0 bases. Germline-derived CDR1 and CDR2 are DFQATT and SNEGSKA (reference sequence). The covered CDR3 bases are TGCAGTGCCCAGGACAGGGCCTATAGCAATCAGCCC. Translated, it gives CSAQDRAYSNQP. The full CDR3 is CSAQDRAYSNQPQHF.

Ten or more counts support this clone. The observed sequence ends 3 residues before the CDR3 terminus, with the missing tail filled in from the germline J gene. This chain uses TRBV4-2 with TRBJ2-3; 10 bases align to TRBD1. The CDR3 extends over 15 amino acids. The V and J ends lost 1 base and 3 bases, in that order; junction bases with no gene match: 1. Germline assignment: CDR1 LGHNA and CDR2 YNFKEQ. CDR3 DNA, as far as it was read: TGTGCCAGCAGCCAAGGACAGGGGGCGACAGATACG. Translating it yields CASSQGQGATDT. The CDR3 as a whole reads CASSQGQGATDTQYF.